These T cell receptor beta chains were read from a single sample in a study of T cell responses to AZD1222 COVID-19 vaccine. Assay used: immunoSEQ multiplex PCR; TCRdb lists only in-frame clones, some missing. Of fewer than 90,000 clones detected, more than 70% appear once; the ten largest clones hold about a tenth. This material consisted of peripheral blood, taken on day 0 of AZD1222 vaccination. These receptors originate from an adult in good health. The CDR3 runs from the conserved cysteine through the conserved F or W. The order of the fields is J gene, D gene, clone size, V gene, CDR3 protein, CDR3 DNA. A D gene is named only where the DNA matches it firmly. Clone size, where shown, is once, few, many, or a class for clones that have expanded.

J: TRBJ2-7
D: -
size: -
V: TRBV5-1
CDR3: CASSLEGPRTEQYF
DNA: TGCGCCAGCAGCTTGGAGGGACCAAGGACCGAGCAGTACTTC

J: TRBJ2-3
D: TRBD1
size: -
V: TRBV7-3
CDR3: CASSFRQGAVDTQYF
DNA: TGTGCCAGCAGCTTCCGACAGGGGGCAGTTGATACGCAGTATTTT

J: TRBJ2-7
D: TRBD2
size: -
V: TRBV4-1
CDR3: CASSQGRGGPYEQYF
DNA: TGCGCCAGCAGCCAAGGTCGCGGGGGACCCTACGAGCAGTACTTC

J: TRBJ1-1
D: -
size: -
V: TRBV4-1
CDR3: CASSLWGYNTEAFF
DNA: TGCGCCAGCAGCCTATGGGGTTACAACACTGAAGCTTTCTTT

J: TRBJ1-5
D: TRBD1
size: -
V: TRBV11-3
CDR3: CASSLPRDRKFNQPQHF
DNA: TGTGCCAGCAGCTTACCCCGGGACAGAAAATTTAATCAGCCCCAGCATTTT

J: TRBJ1-4
D: TRBD1
size: -
V: TRBV5-1
CDR3: CASSENPGTGAEKLFF
DNA: TGCGCCAGCAGCGAAAACCCCGGGACAGGGGCTGAAAAACTGTTTTTT

J: TRBJ2-5
D: -
size: -
V: TRBV5-1
CDR3: CASSGSGQETQYF
DNA: TGCGCCAGCAGCGGGAGCGGGCAAGAGACCCAGTACTTC

J: TRBJ2-5
D: TRBD1
size: once
V: TRBV2
CDR3: CASRPDRGQETQYF
DNA: TGTGCCAGCAGACCCGACAGGGGCCAAGAGACCCAGTACTTC

J: TRBJ1-1
D: -
size: -
V: TRBV28
CDR3: CASKWGTEAFF
DNA: TGTGCCAGCAAGTGGGGCACTGAAGCTTTCTTT

J: TRBJ2-1
D: -
size: -
V: TRBV5-1
CDR3: CASSLAGTSYNEQFF
DNA: TGCGCCAGCAGCTTGGCGGGGACCTCCTACAATGAGCAGTTCTTC

J: TRBJ2-2
D: TRBD2
size: -
V: TRBV7-9
CDR3: CASSLRILAGAPGELFF
DNA: TGTGCCAGCAGCCTCCGAATTCTAGCGGGGGCTCCCGGGGAGCTGTTTTTT

J: TRBJ1-6
D: -
size: -
V: TRBV18
CDR3: CASSLRGGMSLHF
DNA: TGTGCCAGCTCACTCCGGGGGGGGATGTCCCTCCACTTT

J: TRBJ2-3
D: -
size: -
V: TRBV19
CDR3: CASSNQGGRDTQYF
DNA: TGTGCCAGTAGTAACCAAGGGGGGAGGGATACGCAGTATTTT

J: TRBJ2-3
D: -
size: -
V: TRBV5-1
CDR3: CASSVRLLGQADTQYF
DNA: TGCGCCAGCAGCGTCCGTCTACTAGGTCAGGCAGATACGCAGTATTTT

J: TRBJ2-7
D: TRBD2
size: -
V: TRBV28
CDR3: CASSPPGGVFVEQYF
DNA: TGTGCCAGCAGCCCACCCGGGGGGGTGTTTGTCGAGCAGTACTTC

J: TRBJ1-6
D: -
size: -
V: TRBV24-1
CDR3: CATSEDGQPPLHF
DNA: TGTGCCACCAGTGAAGATGGACAGCCACCCCTCCACTTT

J: TRBJ1-4
D: -
size: -
V: TRBV11-2
CDR3: CASSPVGWGEKLFF
DNA: TGTGCCAGCAGCCCAGTAGGGTGGGGTGAAAAACTGTTTTTT

J: TRBJ2-5
D: TRBD1
size: -
V: TRBV19
CDR3: CASSTPRTGSLVETQYF
DNA: TGTGCCAGTAGTACCCCAAGGACAGGGTCCCTCGTGGAGACCCAGTACTTC

J: TRBJ2-7
D: TRBD2
size: -
V: TRBV30
CDR3: CAWRRTSLSLSYEQYF
DNA: TGTGCCTGGAGGAGGACTAGCCTTTCCCTCTCCTACGAGCAGTACTTC

J: TRBJ1-5
D: -
size: -
V: TRBV19
CDR3: CASRRGPFWPQHF
DNA: TGTGCCAGTAGGAGGGGACCCTTTTGGCCCCAGCATTTT

J: TRBJ1-5
D: -
size: -
V: TRBV5-1
CDR3: CASSLDGGNQPQHF
DNA: TGCGCCAGCAGCTTGGATGGGGGCAATCAGCCCCAGCATTTT

J: TRBJ2-1
D: -
size: -
V: TRBV18
CDR3: CASSKGGNEQFF
DNA: TGTGCCAGCTCAAAAGGCGGGAATGAGCAGTTCTTC

J: TRBJ1-6
D: -
size: -
V: TRBV7-9
CDR3: CASSLYVALHF
DNA: TGTGCCAGCAGCTTATACGTGGCCCTCCACTTT

J: TRBJ2-2
D: TRBD2
size: -
V: TRBV5-1
CDR3: CASSLERGSNTGELFF
DNA: TGCGCCAGCAGCCTGGAGCGGGGGAGTAACACCGGGGAGCTGTTTTTT

J: TRBJ2-1
D: TRBD1
size: -
V: TRBV7-8
CDR3: CASSLRRDRDYNEQFF
DNA: TGTGCCAGCAGCTTACGCCGGGACAGGGATTACAATGAGCAGTTCTTC

J: TRBJ2-5
D: -
size: -
V: TRBV21-1
CDR3: CASSKVQGKGQYF
DNA: TGTGCCAGCAGCAAGGTTCAGGGAAAGGGCCAGTACTTC

J: TRBJ1-2
D: TRBD1
size: once
V: TRBV6-6
CDR3: CASTLGTGFGYTF
DNA: TGTGCCAGCACCCTGGGGACAGGGTTTGGCTACACCTTC

J: TRBJ2-2
D: TRBD2
size: -
V: TRBV5-3
CDR3: CARSLRVSGGKNTGELFF
DNA: TGTGCCAGAAGCTTGAGGGTGTCGGGAGGGAAGAACACCGGGGAGCTGTTTTTT

J: TRBJ2-7
D: -
size: -
V: TRBV9
CDR3: CASSVGPDLSSYEQYF
DNA: TGTGCCAGCAGCGTAGGTCCGGACCTGAGCTCCTACGAGCAGTACTTC

J: TRBJ1-1
D: TRBD1
size: -
V: TRBV6-5
CDR3: CASRLGQGGTEAFF
DNA: TGTGCCAGCAGGTTAGGACAGGGAGGCACTGAAGCTTTCTTT

J: TRBJ2-3
D: -
size: -
V: TRBV28
CDR3: CATMPGSTDTQYF
DNA: TGTGCCACTATGCCGGGAAGCACAGATACGCAGTATTTT

J: TRBJ1-6
D: -
size: -
V: TRBV19
CDR3: CASSNRHSYNSPLHF
DNA: TGTGCCAGTAGTAACAGACACTCCTATAATTCACCCCTCCACTTT

J: TRBJ2-3
D: TRBD2
size: -
V: TRBV7-2
CDR3: CASSQLRLAGAPGADTQYF
DNA: TGTGCCAGCAGCCAGCTCCGACTAGCGGGGGCCCCAGGGGCAGATACGCAGTATTTT

J: TRBJ2-7
D: -
size: -
V: TRBV3-1/TRBV3-2
CDR3: CASSQDYEQYF
DNA: TGTGCCAGCAGCCAAGATTACGAGCAGTACTTC

J: TRBJ1-3
D: -
size: -
V: TRBV18
CDR3: CASSPFADSGNTIYF
DNA: TGTGCCAGCTCACCATTCGCAGACTCTGGAAACACCATATATTTT

J: TRBJ2-3
D: TRBD1
size: -
V: TRBV5-1
CDR3: CASSLDGTVTDTQYF
DNA: TGCGCCAGCAGCTTGGATGGGACAGTTACAGATACGCAGTATTTT

J: TRBJ2-7
D: TRBD2
size: -
V: TRBV28
CDR3: CASSFSTSGHYEQYF
DNA: TGTGCCAGCAGTTTTTCGACTAGCGGACATTACGAGCAGTACTTC

J: TRBJ2-1
D: -
size: -
V: TRBV5-1
CDR3: CASSLVETIQYNEQFF
DNA: TGCGCCAGCAGCTTGGTAGAGACTATTCAGTACAATGAGCAGTTCTTC

J: TRBJ2-7
D: TRBD2
size: once
V: TRBV5-3
CDR3: CARSLTRERSYEQYF
DNA: TGTGCCAGAAGCTTGACGCGGGAGCGGTCCTACGAGCAGTACTTC

J: TRBJ2-7
D: TRBD2
size: -
V: TRBV10-3
CDR3: CAISAPSGRPSYEQYF
DNA: TGTGCCATCAGTGCCCCAAGCGGGAGGCCCTCCTACGAGCAGTACTTC

J: TRBJ2-7
D: -
size: -
V: TRBV5-1
CDR3: CASRPTEAAYEQYF
DNA: TGCGCCAGCAGGCCAACAGAGGCGGCCTACGAGCAGTACTTC

J: TRBJ2-6
D: -
size: once
V: TRBV16
CDR3: CASNQGPPGGANVLTF
DNA: TGTGCCAGCAACCAAGGACCTCCGGGAGGGGCCAACGTCCTGACTTTC

J: TRBJ1-6
D: -
size: -
V: TRBV2
CDR3: CACLGVPLANSPLHF
DNA: TGTGCCTGCCTGGGAGTCCCCCTAGCCAATTCACCCCTCCACTTT

J: TRBJ2-7
D: -
size: -
V: TRBV19
CDR3: CASSILGYEQYF
DNA: TGTGCCAGTAGTATCCTTGGCTACGAGCAGTACTTC

J: TRBJ2-1
D: -
size: -
V: TRBV4-1
CDR3: CASSQVFERGSYNEQFF
DNA: TGCGCCAGCAGCCAAGTGTTTGAGAGAGGGTCCTACAATGAGCAGTTCTTC

J: TRBJ1-1
D: TRBD1
size: -
V: TRBV19
CDR3: CASNRGRSTEAFF
DNA: TGTGCCAGTAACAGGGGGCGTAGCACTGAAGCTTTCTTT

J: TRBJ1-5
D: -
size: -
V: TRBV5-1
CDR3: CASSLVPGVDQPQHF
DNA: TGCGCCAGCAGCTTGGTCCCGGGAGTGGATCAGCCCCAGCATTTT

J: TRBJ2-3
D: TRBD2
size: -
V: TRBV11-2
CDR3: CASSPSGGVGTDTQYF
DNA: TGTGCCAGCAGCCCTAGCGGGGGGGTCGGCACAGATACGCAGTATTTT

J: TRBJ1-2
D: -
size: -
V: TRBV24-1
CDR3: CATSDPGRGYGYTF
DNA: TGTGCCACCAGTGACCCCGGACGGGGCTATGGCTACACCTTC

J: TRBJ1-5
D: -
size: -
V: TRBV29-1
CDR3: CSVGENINQPQHF
DNA: TGCAGCGTTGGGGAGAATATCAATCAGCCCCAGCATTTT

J: TRBJ2-1
D: -
size: once
V: TRBV18
CDR3: CASSPYGPPNEQFF
DNA: TGTGCCAGCTCACCATATGGCCCTCCTAATGAGCAGTTCTTC

J: TRBJ2-2
D: -
size: -
V: TRBV9
CDR3: CASSVGGLPNTGELFF
DNA: TGTGCCAGCAGCGTAGGGGGCCTACCGAACACCGGGGAGCTGTTTTTT

J: TRBJ1-2
D: -
size: few
V: TRBV5-1
CDR3: CASSLHSNYGYTF
DNA: TGCGCCAGCAGCTTGCACAGCAACTATGGCTACACCTTC

J: TRBJ1-5
D: TRBD1
size: -
V: TRBV18
CDR3: CASSGTGTGGFNQPQHF
DNA: TGTGCCAGCTCAGGAACCGGGACAGGGGGCTTCAATCAGCCCCAGCATTTT

J: TRBJ2-5
D: -
size: -
V: TRBV3-1/TRBV3-2
CDR3: CASSVGAQPQETQYF
DNA: TGTGCCAGCAGCGTAGGCGCCCAGCCTCAAGAGACCCAGTACTTC

J: TRBJ2-2
D: -
size: -
V: TRBV19
CDR3: CASSLGWAGNTGELFF
DNA: TGTGCCAGTAGTCTTGGTTGGGCAGGGAACACCGGGGAGCTGTTTTTT

J: TRBJ1-4
D: -
size: -
V: TRBV5-5
CDR3: CASSFLVIATNEKLFF
DNA: TGTGCCAGCAGCTTCTTAGTTATTGCAACTAATGAAAAACTGTTTTTT

J: TRBJ1-4
D: -
size: -
V: TRBV15
CDR3: CATSTLPGEKLFF
DNA: TGTGCCACCAGCACCCTTCCAGGGGAAAAACTGTTTTTT

J: TRBJ2-7
D: TRBD1
size: once
V: TRBV9
CDR3: CASSRGQSDEQYF
DNA: TGTGCCAGCAGCAGGGGACAGTCCGACGAGCAGTACTTC